This T cell receptor (beta chain) originates from a study of CD4 T cells in relation to SARS-CoV-2 and coronaviruses. Using immunoSEQ multiplex PCR, the repertoire was profiled, and TCRdb retains in-frame clones only, with some absent. Of roughly 18,000 clones listed, 70% to 85% are singletons. Comments on this clone: Its antigen is undetermined.

Whole-study findings and limits: Pre-pandemic and post-infection samples never came from the same donor. In about 65% of donors, memory CD4+ clonotypes crossrecognized SARS-CoV-2 and at least one common cold coronavirus spike. No crossreactivity against non-spike viral proteins was tested here.

The V end was cut by 6 bases, the J end by 8 bases, with 14 bases between. CDR1 is MNHEY, CDR2 SMNVEV, per germline (reference sequence). The CDR3 runs to 14 residues. The unexposed donors gave CD4+ T cells in 2011-2018, prior to COVID-19. Isolation of CD4+ T cells took place after less than 11 days in culture. Testing used SARS-CoV-2 S/N and four cold-coronavirus spikes on unexposed-donor CD4+ T cells, cells permitting. The genes are TRBV27 and TRBJ1-6; no definite D call. This sequence originates from a human donor in good health. Sequenced input: CD4+ T cells from PBMCs, cultured in vitro. The CDR3 nucleotides are TGTGCCAGCAGACCCCCAGAGCCTTATTCACCCCTCCACTTT. Translation gives CASRPPEPYSPLHF.